Described below is a single T cell receptor (beta chain) sequence and its context. The data originate from a study of T cell changes during pregnancy in multiple sclerosis. V lost 1 base to trimming and J lost 2 bases, with 11 bases between them. Germline CDR1 and CDR2: LNHDA and SQIVND (reference sequence). The CDR3 has 16 residues. The protocol was immunoSEQ multiplex PCR, while the TCRdb copy is restricted to in-frame clones and leaves out a portion. In the table there are some 97,000 clones, around 93% of which are singletons. The TCR sequence derives from a female donor with multiple sclerosis, enrolled in a pregnancy study. The chain links TRBV19 to TRBJ2-2; perhaps TRBD2 as D (6 bases). The sample in question was peripheral blood, obtained before pregnancy. For the CDR3, the DNA is TGTGCCAGTAGTATAGTGGCGGGGTTTAACACCGGGGAGCTGTTTTTT. Protein sequence: CASSIVAGFNTGELFF.